The 9 T cell receptor beta chains presented below share a single source sample, sequenced in a study of T cell repertoires in cytomegalovirus infection. TCRdb recomputed calls from the reads with MiXCR, one row per CDR3 protein. The sample carries about 230,000 distinct CDR3 sequences, approximately 24% recorded once. Sequencing input: CD8+ T cells from PBMCs. The receptors come from a human donor in good health (CMV status not recorded). Some clones in this sample may be carry-over from other donors' samples.

This rearrangement joins TRBV7-9 to TRBJ1-4; the D is unclear. The V and J ends lost 4 bases and 6 bases respectively, with 15 bases between them. The V gene's germline CDR1 is SEHNR and CDR2 FQNEAQ (reference sequence). The CDR3 length is 15 residues. CDR3 sequence reads: CASSSGPSGDEKLFF. DNA for the CDR3: TGTGCCAGCAGCTCAGGACCCTCCGGGGATGAAAAACTGTTTTTT.

V and J are TRBV6-8 and TRBJ2-5, with D tentatively TRBD1 (6 bases). Germline CDR1 MNHGY, CDR2 SAAAGT. The CDR3 sequence is 14 residues long. Trimming cost V 2 bases and J 5 bases, with 12 bases left between them. CDR3 protein: CASSYPGAVETQYF. DNA of the CDR3: TGTGCCAGCAGTTACCCAGGGGCGGTTGAGACCCAGTACTTC.

This clonotype was picked up a small number of times. The chain links TRBV27 to TRBJ2-3; 7 bases map to TRBD2. This CDR3 is 16 amino acids long. Germline CDR1 is MNHEY and CDR2 is SMNVEV (reference sequence). The trim removed 5 bases at V and 2 bases at J, leaving 10 bases unmatched. The CDR3, as DNA: TGTGCCAGCAGTCTCCTCGGGGGGAGCCTCACAGATACGCAGTATTTT. Translated, it gives CASSLLGGSLTDTQYF.

This clonotype has a count of ten or more. The chain joins TRBV28 to TRBJ1-2; D not resolved. Germline V gene data show CDR1 as MDHEN and CDR2 as SYDVKM. Trimming pared 4 bases from V and 1 base from J, leaving 13 bases between. This CDR3 has 15 amino acids. The CDR3 nucleotides read TGTGCCAGCAGTTCCCGGACCGATCATAACTATGGCTACACCTTC. Protein product: CASSSRTDHNYGYTF.

This clonotype has only a few counts. The chain uses TRBV28 and TRBJ2-3; 7 nucleotides line up with TRBD2. There are 12 residues in the CDR3. Germline V CDR1 and CDR2: MDHEN, SYDVKM. The trim removed 6 bases at V and 14 bases at J, leaving 11 bases unmatched. CDR3 in DNA: TGTGCCAGCAGCCCGGGACTACTGCAGTGGTATTTT. It is translated as CASSPGLLQWYF.

This sequence joins TRBV15 and TRBJ2-1; D possibly matches TRBD1 or TRBD2 (5 bases each). The CDR3 length is 16 residues. Germline loops: CDR1 LNHNV, CDR2 YYDKDF (reference sequence). Trimming took off 3 bases at V and 2 bases at J, with 14 bases between the two ends. CDR3 in DNA: TGTGCCACCAGCAGTATGGGGACGGCGACCTACAATGAGCAGTTCTTC. Its translation is CATSSMGTATYNEQFF.

The sample holds a few counts of this clonotype. The gene calls are TRBV12-3 or TRBV12-4 and TRBJ1-2; 10 nucleotides line up with TRBD1. The CDR3 runs 18 residues. The J segment lost 0 bases and the V segment lost 4 bases, leaving 11 bases of the junction unmatched. In DNA, the CDR3 is TGTGCCAGCAGTTCCCCCCGGGACAGGGGTAGGACTAACTATGGCTACACCTTC. Amino acid sequence: CASSSPRDRGRTNYGYTF.

In its sample, this clonotype was seen many times. The V and J genes are TRBV29-1 and TRBJ2-1; 10 bases are a match to TRBD2. Trimming at V came to 3 bases and at J to 10 bases, leaving 9 bases not matched to a gene. Germline V gives CDR1 SQVTM, CDR2 ANQGSEA. The CDR3 extends over 14 amino acids. CDR3 loop: CSVELYLAGVEQFF. The CDR3 bases are TGCAGCGTTGAGCTGTACCTAGCGGGGGTGGAGCAGTTCTTC.

This clonotype showed up just a few times. V usage is TRBV6-5 and J usage is TRBJ2-5; TRBD1 is a possible D gene (5 bases). The germline V gene encodes CDR1 MNHEY and CDR2 SVGAGI. Trimming removed 5 bases from V and 5 bases from J, with 18 bases in between. This CDR3 is 15 amino acids long. The CDR3 is CASSPFSQEFETQYF. The CDR3 DNA follows: TGTGCCAGCAGTCCGTTTTCACAGGAATTCGAGACCCAGTACTTC.